A selection of T cell receptor beta chains follows, all from one sample in a study of T-cell memory formation after mild COVID-19. TCRdb called the 5' RACE reads again in MiXCR, with one record for every CDR3 protein. The sample contains 450,000 to 700,000 distinct CDR3 sequences, around 17% of which appear only once. Source material: PBMCs or a T cell subset sorted from them (not recorded which). The receptors here all came from an adult woman who had mild COVID-19 (a few samples of this study predate the infection). Cell type and time point are not known. CDR3s include the opening cysteine and the closing phenylalanine or tryptophan. The order of the fields is CDR3 protein, CDR3 DNA, D gene, J gene, V gene, clone size. D genes are given only for firm matches. Clone size is stated in some rows and not others, as once, few, many or a class when expanded.

cdr3_aa: CSVAPGQGPYEQYF; cdr3_nt: TGCAGCGTTGCACCCGGACAGGGCCCCTACGAGCAGTACTTC; d_call: TRBD1; j_call: TRBJ2-7; v_call: TRBV29-1; clone_size: -
cdr3_aa: CASSATSGSSYEQYF; cdr3_nt: TGTGCCAGCAGTGCTACTAGCGGGAGTTCCTACGAGCAGTACTTC; d_call: TRBD2; j_call: TRBJ2-7; v_call: TRBV12-3/TRBV12-4; clone_size: many
cdr3_aa: CASSYMGEQYEQYF; cdr3_nt: TGTGCCAGCAGTTACATGGGAGAACAGTACGAGCAGTACTTC; d_call: -; j_call: TRBJ2-7; v_call: TRBV6-6; clone_size: -
cdr3_aa: CASTLRAGQGVDEQFF; cdr3_nt: TGTGCCAGTACCCTTAGGGCCGGACAGGGGGTCGATGAGCAGTTCTTC; d_call: TRBD1; j_call: TRBJ2-1; v_call: TRBV19; clone_size: few
cdr3_aa: CASSVGAGGSAGNTIYF; cdr3_nt: TGTGCCAGCAGCGTAGGGGCCGGCGGGAGCGCTGGAAACACCATATATTTT; d_call: -; j_call: TRBJ1-3; v_call: TRBV9; clone_size: -
cdr3_aa: CASSRTPTPGSSGNTIYF; cdr3_nt: TGCGCCAGCAGCCGTACACCAACCCCCGGGAGCTCTGGAAACACCATATATTTT; d_call: -; j_call: TRBJ1-3; v_call: TRBV4-1; clone_size: -
cdr3_aa: CAISESRRAADTQYF; cdr3_nt: TGTGCCATCAGTGAGTCGCGAAGGGCCGCAGATACGCAGTATTTT; d_call: -; j_call: TRBJ2-3; v_call: TRBV10-3; clone_size: few
cdr3_aa: CSAGTPNEQFF; cdr3_nt: TGCAGTGCTGGGACTCCCAATGAGCAGTTCTTC; d_call: -; j_call: TRBJ2-1; v_call: TRBV20-1; clone_size: few
cdr3_aa: CAIRRTSGSSYNEQFF; cdr3_nt: TGTGCCATCAGACGGACTAGCGGAAGCTCCTACAATGAGCAGTTCTTC; d_call: TRBD2; j_call: TRBJ2-1; v_call: TRBV10-3; clone_size: few
cdr3_aa: CASSQSQGGQAGNTIYF; cdr3_nt: TGTGCCAGCAGCCAATCCCAAGGGGGACAGGCTGGAAACACCATATATTTT; d_call: TRBD1; j_call: TRBJ1-3; v_call: TRBV4-2; clone_size: -
cdr3_aa: CSVGAGGAGETQYF; cdr3_nt: TGCAGCGTTGGAGCGGGAGGGGCGGGGGAGACCCAGTACTTC; d_call: TRBD2; j_call: TRBJ2-5; v_call: TRBV29-1; clone_size: few
cdr3_aa: CASSQVGQQETQYF; cdr3_nt: TGCGCCAGCAGCCAAGTGGGACAGCAAGAGACCCAGTACTTC; d_call: TRBD1; j_call: TRBJ2-5; v_call: TRBV4-3; clone_size: once
cdr3_aa: CASSLAAGPGMNTEAFF; cdr3_nt: TGCGCCAGCAGCTTGGCAGCGGGTCCGGGCATGAACACTGAAGCTTTCTTT; d_call: -; j_call: TRBJ1-1; v_call: TRBV5-1; clone_size: -
cdr3_aa: CASSETENYEQYF; cdr3_nt: TGTGCCAGCAGTGAAACGGAAAACTACGAGCAGTACTTC; d_call: -; j_call: TRBJ2-7; v_call: TRBV2; clone_size: once
cdr3_aa: CASSLSWGNYEQYF; cdr3_nt: TGTGCCAGCAGCCTCAGTTGGGGAAACTACGAGCAGTACTTC; d_call: -; j_call: TRBJ2-7; v_call: TRBV9; clone_size: few
cdr3_aa: CSAAPHASSNQPQHF; cdr3_nt: TGCAGTGCTGCACCCCACGCAAGTAGCAATCAGCCCCAGCATTTT; d_call: -; j_call: TRBJ1-5; v_call: TRBV20-1; clone_size: -
cdr3_aa: CAISDGISPLHF; cdr3_nt: TGTGCCATCAGTGATGGGATTTCACCCCTCCACTTT; d_call: -; j_call: TRBJ1-6; v_call: TRBV10-3; clone_size: few
cdr3_aa: CASSLGPSNTEAFF; cdr3_nt: TGCGCCAGCAGCTTGGGCCCATCGAACACTGAAGCTTTCTTT; d_call: -; j_call: TRBJ1-1; v_call: TRBV5-1; clone_size: many
cdr3_aa: CASTRRGNYGYTF; cdr3_nt: TGTGCCAGCACCCGACGGGGTAACTATGGCTACACCTTC; d_call: -; j_call: TRBJ1-2; v_call: TRBV7-2; clone_size: few
cdr3_aa: CASSLEEALDTEAFF; cdr3_nt: TGTGCCAGCAGCTTAGAGGAGGCACTTGACACTGAAGCTTTCTTT; d_call: -; j_call: TRBJ1-1; v_call: TRBV11-3; clone_size: once
cdr3_aa: CASSYKAGSTDEQYF; cdr3_nt: TGTGCCAGCAGTTACAAGGCAGGGTCTACGGACGAGCAGTACTTC; d_call: -; j_call: TRBJ2-7; v_call: TRBV6-2/TRBV6-3; clone_size: -
cdr3_aa: CASSVFSTNEQFF; cdr3_nt: TGTGCCAGTAGTGTATTCAGCACCAATGAGCAGTTCTTC; d_call: -; j_call: TRBJ2-1; v_call: TRBV19; clone_size: few
cdr3_aa: CASTPWWGPGEQYF; cdr3_nt: TGCGCCAGCACCCCGTGGTGGGGCCCGGGAGAGCAGTACTTC; d_call: -; j_call: TRBJ2-7; v_call: TRBV5-1; clone_size: few
cdr3_aa: CASSLDEGDLATQYF; cdr3_nt: TGTGCCAGCAGCTTGGACGAGGGGGACTTGGCGACCCAGTACTTC; d_call: -; j_call: TRBJ2-5; v_call: TRBV5-4; clone_size: -
cdr3_aa: CASRSNVAGFHFHF; cdr3_nt: TGTGCCAGCAGATCCAACGTGGCCGGGTTTCATTTCCACTTT; d_call: -; j_call: TRBJ1-6; v_call: TRBV6-5; clone_size: -
cdr3_aa: CASSGLAGGFSYNEQFF; cdr3_nt: TGTGCCAGCAGCGGACTAGCGGGCGGATTTTCCTACAATGAGCAGTTCTTC; d_call: TRBD2; j_call: TRBJ2-1; v_call: TRBV12-3/TRBV12-4; clone_size: few
cdr3_aa: CASSDNTGGANNEQFF; cdr3_nt: TGTGCCAGCAGCGACAACACAGGGGGCGCAAACAATGAGCAGTTCTTC; d_call: TRBD1; j_call: TRBJ2-1; v_call: TRBV9; clone_size: few
cdr3_aa: CASSLASQQYF; cdr3_nt: TGTGCCAGCAGCTTAGCTTCCCAGCAGTACTTC; d_call: -; j_call: TRBJ2-7; v_call: TRBV7-2; clone_size: -
cdr3_aa: CASSPSNVRGTEAFF; cdr3_nt: TGTGCCAGCAGCCCGAGCAACGTCAGAGGTACTGAAGCTTTCTTT; d_call: -; j_call: TRBJ1-1; v_call: TRBV3-1; clone_size: few
cdr3_aa: CATSDPTTSGRSVTQYF; cdr3_nt: TGTGCCACCAGTGACCCTACGACTAGCGGGAGGTCTGTTACGCAGTATTTT; d_call: TRBD2; j_call: TRBJ2-3; v_call: TRBV24-1; clone_size: -
cdr3_aa: CASSVGSGGRETQYF; cdr3_nt: TGTGCCAGCAGCGTAGGATCAGGGGGTCGAGAGACCCAGTACTTC; d_call: TRBD1; j_call: TRBJ2-5; v_call: TRBV9; clone_size: few
cdr3_aa: CASSPTPGAASYNEQFF; cdr3_nt: TGTGCCAGCAGCCCGACTCCTGGAGCTGCCTCCTACAATGAGCAGTTCTTC; d_call: -; j_call: TRBJ2-1; v_call: TRBV7-8; clone_size: -
cdr3_aa: CSARGVGEANEQFF; cdr3_nt: TGCAGTGCTAGAGGAGTGGGGGAGGCGAATGAGCAGTTCTTC; d_call: -; j_call: TRBJ2-1; v_call: TRBV20-1; clone_size: few
cdr3_aa: CASSYRTGGGSYNEQFF; cdr3_nt: TGTGCCAGCAGCTACCGGACAGGGGGAGGGTCCTACAATGAGCAGTTCTTC; d_call: TRBD1; j_call: TRBJ2-1; v_call: TRBV11-1; clone_size: -
cdr3_aa: CASSEGQGTNYGYTF; cdr3_nt: TGCGCCAGCAGTGAAGGACAGGGTACTAACTATGGCTACACCTTC; d_call: TRBD1; j_call: TRBJ1-2; v_call: TRBV10-2; clone_size: few
cdr3_aa: CASSLWTSGGNEQFF; cdr3_nt: TGTGCCAGCAGCCTTTGGACTAGCGGGGGCAATGAGCAGTTCTTC; d_call: TRBD2; j_call: TRBJ2-1; v_call: TRBV14; clone_size: -